What follows are 24 T cell receptor beta chains derived from one specimen sequenced in a study of shared clonotypes between healthy human individuals. Data came from immunoSEQ multiplex PCR; TCRdb stores just in-frame clones and leaves some out. The profile shows approximately 940,000 clones, approximately 80% of them singletons. Sequencing used memory CD4+ T cells sorted from blood. Subset defined: CD45RA-negative fraction. The source is a man between 18 and 29 years old in good health.

The V gene is TRBV9, the J gene TRBJ2-1; TRBD2 is a possible D gene (5 bases). The CDR3 has 13 amino acids. Germline values: CDR1 SGDLS, CDR2 YYNGEE. Between the trimmed V and J ends, which lost 4 bases and 6 bases, there was a span of 11 bases. The CDR3 is CASSPEGVNEQFF. The CDR3 DNA sequence: TGTGCCAGCAGCCCCGAGGGAGTCAATGAGCAGTTCTTC.

V usage is TRBV4-1 and J usage is TRBJ1-1, with D possibly being TRBD1 (5 bases). The CDR3 extends over 17 amino acids. The germline CDR1 and CDR2 sequences are MGHRA and YSYEKL. V was clipped by 0 bases and J by 0 bases, with 14 bases between them. Written as DNA, the CDR3 is TGCGCCAGCAGCCAAGACCCCAGGAGGGACTTGAACACTGAAGCTTTCTTT. Its translation is CASSQDPRRDLNTEAFF.

The chain recombines TRBV12-5 with TRBJ1-5; tentatively, D is TRBD1 (5 bases). Germline lookup yields CDR1 LGHNT and CDR2 FRNRAP. The CDR3 length is 14 residues. V lost 1 base and J 1 base, leaving 5 bases between the germline ends. This chain's CDR3 is CASGLGGSNQPQHF. CDR3 DNA: TGTGCTAGTGGTTTGGGGGGGAGCAATCAGCCCCAGCATTTT. Variable domain in full (rest from reference TRBV12-5 and TRBJ1-5): DARVTQTPRHKVTEMGQEVTMRCQPILGHNTVFWYRQTMMQGLELLAYFRNRAPLDDSGMPKDRFSAEMPDATLATLKIQPSEPRDSAVYFCASGLGGSNQPQHFGDGTRLSIL.

V and J are TRBV30 and TRBJ2-1; 11 positions agree with TRBD2. Germline V gives CDR1 GTSNPN, CDR2 SVGIG (reference sequence). The CDR3 runs to 18 residues. Losses at the gene ends were 0 bases for V and 2 bases for J; bases not matched to a gene: 9. The CDR3 reads CAWSVPLAGGQTYNEQFF. CDR3 nucleotides: TGTGCCTGGAGTGTACCGCTAGCGGGGGGTCAAACCTACAATGAGCAGTTCTTC.

This chain links TRBV7-9 with TRBJ2-3; D unresolved. The V gene lost 5 bases and the J gene lost 0 bases, with 9 bases spanning the gap. CDR3 length: 14 amino acids. CDR1 is SEHNR, CDR2 FQNEAQ, per germline (reference sequence). The chain's CDR3 is CASSHTESTDTQYF. Written as DNA, the CDR3 is TGTGCCAGCAGCCACACGGAGAGCACAGATACGCAGTATTTT. The complete variable domain, with remaining parts taken from reference TRBV7-9 and TRBJ2-3, reads DTGVSQNPRHKITKRGQNVTFRCDPISEHNRLYWYRQTLGQGPEFLTYFQNEAQLEKSRLLSDRFSAERPKGSFSTLEIQRTEQGDSAMYLCASSHTESTDTQYFGPGTRLTVL.

The CDR3, as DNA: TGTGCCAGCAGCTCGGCAGGGACGGAGACCCAGTACTTC. Residues: CASSSAGTETQYF. The gene calls are TRBV7-2 and TRBJ2-5; the D gene could be TRBD1 or TRBD2 (5 bases each). CDR1 is SGHTA and CDR2 is FQGNSA in the germline V gene. The CDR3 sequence is 13 residues long. V was cut by 4 bases and J by 5 bases, with 11 bases left in between.

A word on this clone: The same CDR3 is also encoded by other DNA sequences in this sample. This chain uses TRBV4-1 with TRBJ2-5; D perhaps matches TRBD2 (5 bases). The CDR3 covers 13 residues. The germline V and J ends were trimmed by 4 bases and 5 bases, with 11 bases remaining between them. The germline CDR1 and CDR2 sequences are MGHRA and YSYEKL. CDR3 coding DNA: TGCGCCAGCAGCCTAACAAGCGGTGAGACCCAGTACTTC. Encoded protein: CASSLTSGETQYF.

This clone has more than one count but fewer than ten. The rearrangement uses TRBV9 and TRBJ2-3, with 7 nucleotides matching TRBD1. The germline V gene has CDR1 SGDLS and CDR2 YYNGEE. CDR3 size: 16 residues. J lost 2 bases, V lost 10 bases, and 16 bases had no gene match. The CDR3 protein is CAGQVGSDKNTDTQYF. DNA of the CDR3: TGTGCCGGACAGGTGGGATCGGACAAAAACACAGATACGCAGTATTTT.

The genes are TRBV5-1 and TRBJ2-1; no clear D gene. The CDR3 extends over 17 amino acids. Germline V CDR1 and CDR2: SGHRS, YFSETQ. Trimming removed 3 bases from V and 2 bases from J, with 18 bases in between. CDR3: CASSYEPGGVTYNEQFF. The CDR3 DNA is TGCGCCAGCAGCTACGAGCCTGGTGGGGTCACCTACAATGAGCAGTTCTTC.

The J gene is TRBJ1-6, the V gene TRBV11-2; 7 positions match TRBD1. CDR3 size: 15 residues. V trimming: 7 bases; J trimming: 5 bases; junction bases outside the gene matches: 8. Germline loops: CDR1 SGHAT, CDR2 FQNNGV. The CDR3 nucleotides read TGTGCCAGCAACCCGACAGGGAACAATAATTCACCCCTCCACTTT. It translates to CASNPTGNNNSPLHF.

The chain combines TRBV30 with TRBJ2-2; no clear D gene. The CDR3 runs to 14 residues. Germline V gives CDR1 GTSNPN, CDR2 SVGIG (reference sequence). V was clipped by 0 bases and J by 7 bases, with 12 bases between them. Here the CDR3 reads CAWSVNTYFGELFF. The CDR3 coding sequence is TGTGCCTGGAGTGTAAACACTTATTTCGGGGAGCTGTTTTTT. Filled out from reference TRBV30 and TRBJ2-2, the complete variable domain reads SQTIHQWPATLVQPVGSPLSLECTVEGTSNPNLYWYRQAAGRGLQLLFYSVGIGQISSEVPQNLSASRPQDRQFILSSKKLLLSDSGFYLCAWSVNTYFGELFFGEGSRLTVL.

On this clone itself: Other DNA sequences in this specimen translate into the identical CDR3. The J gene is TRBJ1-2, the V gene TRBV14; D is unresolved. The CDR3 has 12 residues. V was clipped by 4 bases and J by 0 bases, with 3 bases between them. Germline CDR1 and CDR2: SGHDN and FVKESK. The CDR3 region is CASSRANYGYTF. The CDR3 DNA reads TGTGCCAGCAGCCGCGCTAACTATGGCTACACCTTC.

This clone was seen only a few times. Other DNA sequences in this sample translate to the same CDR3. This chain connects TRBV28 to TRBJ2-2, with 11 bases identical to TRBD2. The germline CDR1 and CDR2 sequences are MDHEN and SYDVKM. This CDR3 has 14 amino acids. The V and J ends lost 4 bases and 5 bases, in that order; junction bases with no gene match: 0. CDR3 in amino acids: CASSSSGGTGELFF. DNA for the CDR3: TGTGCCAGCAGTTCTAGCGGGGGGACCGGGGAGCTGTTTTTT.

The V call is TRBV18, the J call TRBJ1-2; 9 nucleotides agree with TRBD1. CDR1 and CDR2 from the germline V gene are KGHSH and LQKENI. Germline trimming cut 2 bases from V and 2 bases from J; bases unmatched to any gene: 3. This CDR3 region has 15 residues. The CDR3 loop reads CASSPGGTGNYGYTF. DNA of the CDR3: TGTGCCAGCTCACCAGGGGGGACAGGGAACTATGGCTACACCTTC.

The chain uses TRBV6-5 and TRBJ2-3; no reliable D call. The CDR3 runs 13 residues. Deletions cut 4 bases from V and 1 base from J, with 6 bases between. Per the germline V gene, CDR1 is MNHEY and CDR2 is SVGAGI. The CDR3 sequence: CASSSPGTDTQYF. The DNA for the CDR3 is TGTGCCAGCAGTTCCCCCGGCACAGATACGCAGTATTTT.

Details on this clone: A much larger clone lies one base from this, so it may be a read error. The chain joins TRBV25-1 to TRBJ2-2; D possibly corresponds to TRBD1 (5 bases). The CDR3 is 14 residues long. The germline V gene has CDR1 MGHDK and CDR2 SYGVNS. Trimming shortened V by 6 bases and J by 1 base, and 9 bases separated the two germline ends. CDR3 sequence reads: CASSRDRNTGELFF. CDR3 nucleotide sequence: TGTGCCAGCAGCCGCGACAGGAACACCGGGGAGCTGTTTTTT.

The chain combines TRBV9 with TRBJ1-3; D may be TRBD1 (6 bases). Germline CDR1 reads SGDLS; CDR2 reads YYNGEE. The V gene lost 3 bases and the J gene lost 1 base, with 11 bases spanning the gap. The CDR3 runs 15 residues. CDR3 residues: CASSATGNSGNTIYF. The CDR3 DNA reads TGTGCCAGCAGCGCGACAGGAAATTCTGGAAACACCATATATTTT.

This chain joins TRBV19 and TRBJ2-3, with D possibly TRBD2 on 5 matching bases. CDR1 and CDR2 from the germline V gene are LNHDA and SQIVND (reference sequence). The CDR3 length is 16 residues. Between the trimmed V and J ends, which lost 0 bases and 0 bases, there was a span of 10 bases. Written as DNA, the CDR3 is TGTGCCAGTAGTATAGATGGACGGACTAGCACAGATACGCAGTATTTT. Its protein is CASSIDGRTSTDTQYF.

This clone was recorded a few times. The chain links TRBV30 to TRBJ2-1; 11 positions agree with TRBD2. The CDR3 runs 16 residues. The V gene end was trimmed by 6 bases and the J gene end by 1 base; junction bases not matched to a gene: 8. Germline CDR1 and CDR2: GTSNPN and SVGIG (reference sequence). CDR3 sequence: CACGLAGGPSYNEQFF. CDR3 DNA sequence: TGTGCCTGCGGTCTAGCGGGGGGCCCTTCCTACAATGAGCAGTTCTTC.

The chain carries TRBV4-1 and TRBJ2-1; D not certain. Trimming pared 6 bases from V and 1 base from J, leaving 16 bases between. The CDR3 runs 16 residues. Germline loops: CDR1 MGHRA, CDR2 YSYEKL. As DNA, the CDR3 is TGCGCCAGCAGGAAAGAGGTTAGCAGGTCCTACAATGAGCAGTTCTTC. Amino acids: CASRKEVSRSYNEQFF.

V usage is TRBV4-1 and J usage is TRBJ2-5, with 8 bases lining up with TRBD2. The trim removed 1 base at V and 4 bases at J, leaving 8 bases unmatched. Germline CDR1 and CDR2: MGHRA and YSYEKL. This CDR3 is built from 16 residues. The CDR3 nucleotides are TGCGCCAGCAGCCAAGGGGGAGCGGGAGTATTAGAGACCCAGTACTTC. It encodes CASSQGGAGVLETQYF.

The chain recombines TRBV7-9 with TRBJ2-7; D unclear. The germline gives CDR1 SEHNR, CDR2 FQNEAQ (reference sequence). Trimming took 3 bases from V and 4 from J, leaving 13 bases between them. This CDR3 comprises 14 residues. This chain's CDR3 is CASSFEAGPYEQYF. The DNA for the CDR3 is TGTGCCAGCAGCTTCGAGGCTGGCCCGTACGAGCAGTACTTC.

The chain has TRBV4-2 and TRBJ2-3; 10 bases agree with TRBD2. The CDR3 contains 19 residues. CDR1 and CDR2 from the germline V gene are LGHNA and YNFKEQ. V shed 1 base and J 0 bases; nucleotides not matched to a gene: 10. The CDR3 nucleotides read TGTGCCAGCAGCCAAGTAGGCCTAGCGGGGGACCCTAGCACAGATACGCAGTATTTT. Its translation: CASSQVGLAGDPSTDTQYF.

The gene calls are TRBV6-5 and TRBJ1-2; the D is unclear. The V end lost 6 bases, the J end lost 2 bases, and 4 bases lay between the germline ends. Per the germline V gene, CDR1 is MNHEY and CDR2 is SVGAGI. The CDR3 spans 11 residues. The CDR3 reads CASSRNYGYTF. CDR3 sequence (DNA): TGTGCCAGCAGCCGAAACTATGGCTACACCTTC.